Listed here are 13 T cell receptor beta chains from one sample, sequenced in a study of T cell responses to AZD1222 COVID-19 vaccine (dated by TCRdb to the early 2020s). The sample's time point label is to be understood as: baseline before first vaccination. The library was prepared using the immunoSEQ multiplex PCR assay. Drawn from immuneACCESS, this table holds only the in-frame rearrangements with V and J called that TCRdb kept. Clones are partly lost; checked studies trace under half to an unresolved V gene and leave the rest unexplained. In all, the sample holds 100,000 to 150,000 clones, and about 90% of those were seen once. Of the sample, about 7.9% falls within the top ten clones. This material consisted of peripheral blood, taken on day 0 of AZD1222 vaccination. Receptors originate from an adult in good health.

The rearrangement uses TRBV24-1 and TRBJ2-5; 14 bases fit TRBD2. The CDR3 spans 18 residues. Per germline, CDR1 KGHDR and CDR2 SFDVKD. Germline trimming cut 7 bases from V and 0 bases from J; bases unmatched to any gene: 9. CDR3 sequence reads: CATSPGTSGGEYQETQYF. DNA of the CDR3: TGTGCCACCAGCCCCGGGACTAGCGGGGGCGAGTACCAAGAGACCCAGTACTTC.

This clone was counted once. The CDR3 reads CASSPSGGDNEQFF. The CDR3 DNA follows: TGTGCCAGCAGCCCTAGCGGGGGGGACAATGAGCAGTTCTTC. V gene TRBV28 combines with J gene TRBJ2-1; TRBD2 aligns across 12 bases. V lost 6 bases, J lost 5 bases, and 2 bases stayed unmatched. CDR1 MDHEN and CDR2 SYDVKM come from the germline V gene. The CDR3 contains 14 residues.

V usage is TRBV4-1 and J usage is TRBJ1-4; D might be TRBD1 (5 bases). The CDR3 extends over 14 amino acids. Between the trimmed V and J ends, which lost 0 bases and 8 bases, there was a span of 10 bases. CDR1 is MGHRA, CDR2 YSYEKL, per germline. CDR3 sequence reads: CASSQEWDLEKLFF. For the CDR3, the DNA is TGCGCCAGCAGCCAAGAATGGGACCTGGAAAAACTGTTTTTT.

The genes are TRBV5-8 and TRBJ2-7; D is unresolved. This CDR3 comprises 14 residues. The V end lost 5 bases, the J end lost 0 bases, and 12 bases lay between the germline ends. Germline CDR1 and CDR2: SGHTS and YDEGEE. The CDR3 loop reads CASRTQWDSYEQYF. CDR3 DNA sequence: TGTGCCAGCAGAACACAGTGGGACTCCTACGAGCAGTACTTC.

This chain uses TRBV10-3 with TRBJ2-7, with TRBD2 matching 7 bases. This CDR3 has 14 amino acids. Germline assignment: CDR1 ENHRY and CDR2 SYGVKD. V lost 6 bases, J lost 6 bases, and 11 bases stayed unmatched. This CDR3 is CAISLGGMAGEQYF. CDR3 nucleotide sequence: TGTGCCATCAGCCTGGGGGGGATGGCTGGCGAGCAGTACTTC.

This chain uses TRBV7-2 with TRBJ1-4; D perhaps matches TRBD1 (5 bases). Deletions cut 3 bases from V and 7 bases from J, with 15 bases between. The CDR3 is made up of 15 amino acids. Germline CDR1 reads SGHTA; CDR2 reads FQGNSA. The CDR3 spells CASSLGPGVSEKLFF. The DNA of the CDR3 is TGTGCCAGCAGCTTGGGACCCGGTGTTAGTGAAAAACTGTTTTTT.

The V gene is TRBV6-5, the J gene TRBJ1-1; tentative D call: TRBD1 (5 bases). The V gene lost 2 bases and the J gene lost 0 bases, with 10 bases spanning the gap. The CDR3 extends over 15 amino acids. Germline CDR1 and CDR2: MNHEY and SVGAGI. The CDR3 sequence is CASSYGGPLNTEAFF. CDR3 nucleotide sequence: TGTGCCAGCAGTTACGGGGGACCCTTGAACACTGAAGCTTTCTTT.

Concerning this clone itself: Other DNA sequences in this sample translate to the same CDR3. V is TRBV28 and J is TRBJ1-5; TRBD1 matches at 8 bases. The V and J ends lost 2 bases and 4 bases, in that order; junction bases with no gene match: 1. CDR3 size: 14 residues. CDR1 and CDR2 (germline): MDHEN, SYDVKM. CDR3 region: CASSLTGGNQPQHF. The CDR3 DNA sequence: TGTGCCAGCAGTTTAACAGGGGGTAATCAGCCCCAGCATTTT.

The chain is built from TRBV4-3 and TRBJ2-1, with TRBD1 matching over 11 bases. There are 15 residues in the CDR3. Germline CDR1 is LGHNA and CDR2 is YSLEER. V trimming: 3 bases; J trimming: 3 bases; junction bases outside the gene matches: 1. The CDR3 DNA reads as TGCGCCAGCAGCCAGGACAGGGGGCGCTACAATGAGCAGTTCTTC. Translated, it gives CASSQDRGRYNEQFF.

The chain carries TRBV27 and TRBJ2-3; no clear D gene. CDR1 and CDR2 (germline): MNHEY, SMNVEV (reference sequence). Deletions cut 2 bases from V and 2 bases from J, with 8 bases between. The CDR3 is made up of 14 amino acids. CDR3 DNA sequence: TGTGCCAGCAGTTTAAGCTCCCCCACAGATACGCAGTATTTT. This codes for CASSLSSPTDTQYF.

The rearrangement links TRBV2 to TRBJ1-6; D gene uncertain. CDR3 length: 15 residues. Germline lookup yields CDR1 SNHLY and CDR2 FYNNEI. With 3 bases removed from V and 0 bases from J, the gap between germline ends came to 6 bases. The CDR3 region is CASSESSSYNSPLHF. CDR3 nucleotide sequence: TGTGCCAGCAGTGAGAGCAGCTCCTATAATTCACCCCTCCACTTT.

This clone was seen only once. The chain joins TRBV19 to TRBJ1-5, with no clear D. Germline lookup yields CDR1 LNHDA and CDR2 SQIVND (reference sequence). Trimming took off 6 bases at V and 9 bases at J, with 15 bases between the two ends. The CDR3 consists of 13 residues. For the CDR3, the DNA is TGTGCCAGTAGCGATACCCGCGGGTGGCCCCAGCATTTT. It is translated as CASSDTRGWPQHF.

The V call is TRBV5-1, the J call TRBJ2-5; D gene ambiguous. Trimming pared 1 base from V and 1 base from J, leaving 2 bases between. CDR1 and CDR2 from the germline V gene are SGHRS and YFSETQ. This CDR3 is built from 12 residues. The CDR3 sequence: CASSLSQETQYF. Here the CDR3 DNA reads TGCGCCAGCAGCTTGTCCCAAGAGACCCAGTACTTC.